Listed below are T cell receptor beta chains from one sample, sequenced in a study of blood T cells in healthy people across ages. TCRdb reanalysed the 5' RACE reads using MiXCR and keeps one entry per CDR3 protein. The data hold more than 1,000,000 distinct CDR3 sequences, with around 25% observed a single time. This same sample was also taken into another study, of T cells of mothers and their children.

The source material was blood. These receptors were obtained from a girl aged 2 to 10 in good health. Both conserved end residues are part of each CDR3. A D gene is named only where the DNA matches it firmly. Clone size is shown for a subset of rows, as once, few, many or a class of expanded clone.

clone_size	j_call	d_call	v_call	cdr3_nt	cdr3_aa
-	TRBJ1-2	TRBD1	TRBV12-3/TRBV12-4	TGTACCAGCGGGGGATGGACAGGGGGTAACTATGGCTACACCTTC	CTSGGWTGGNYGYTF
-	TRBJ2-5	TRBD1	TRBV5-6	TGTGCCAGCAGCTCCAGGACAGGGTGGGGGGAGACCCAGTACTTC	CASSSRTGWGETQYF
few	TRBJ2-5	-	TRBV5-5	TGTGCCAGCAGCTTGGGGTTACAGGGCGCCGGGACCCAGTACTTC	CASSLGLQGAGTQYF
-	TRBJ2-4	-	TRBV7-8	TGTGCCAGCAGCCTCGACAGAACAAAAAACATTCAGTACTTC	CASSLDRTKNIQYF
-	TRBJ2-1	TRBD1	TRBV20-1	TGCAGTGCCATAAGACAGGGGGCGATCTACAATGAGCAGTTCTTC	CSAIRQGAIYNEQFF
-	TRBJ2-3	-	TRBV5-1	TGCGCCAGCAGCGGCCGTGTAGGGGGTAGAGGAGATACGCAGTATTTT	CASSGRVGGRGDTQYF
few	TRBJ2-7	TRBD1	TRBV23-1	TGCGCCAGGGACAGGTCCCTCTACGAGCAGTACTTC	CARDRSLYEQYF
few	TRBJ2-1	-	TRBV2	TGTGCCAGCGTGGGGCAGACCGATGAGCAGTTCTTC	CASVGQTDEQFF
-	TRBJ1-6	-	TRBV7-9	TGTGCCAGCAGCTTAGAGGGGAAGGATTCACCCCTCCACTTT	CASSLEGKDSPLHF
-	TRBJ1-3	TRBD1	TRBV6-6	TGTGCCAGCAGCCTCAGGGGGCTCCAGGGAAACACCATATATTTT	CASSLRGLQGNTIYF
many	TRBJ1-2	-	TRBV5-1	TGCGCCAGCACCCTTGCCTGGGGGGGCGACTATGGCTACACCTTC	CASTLAWGGDYGYTF
-	TRBJ2-4	-	TRBV3-1	TGTGCCAGCAGCCACCGGGACCTTCCTGACATTCAGTACTTC	CASSHRDLPDIQYF
-	TRBJ2-4	-	TRBV10-2	TGCGCCAGCACCCTGGGGTCCAAAAACATTCAGTACTTC	CASTLGSKNIQYF
few	TRBJ2-3	-	TRBV7-2	TGTGCCAGCAGCCTACAGGGAGGGGATACGCGGTATTTT	CASSLQGGDTRYF
few	TRBJ2-3	-	TRBV7-2	TGTGCCAGCAGCTTCCGAAGCGGAGATACGCAGTATTTT	CASSFRSGDTQYF
few	TRBJ2-5	-	TRBV4-1	TGCGCCAGCAGCCATGTCGGGACAAAAGAGACCCAGTACTTC	CASSHVGTKETQYF